The T cell receptor beta chain described here comes from a study of T cell responses to AZD1222 COVID-19 vaccine (dated by TCRdb to 2020 to 2023). Turning to the overall study: AZD1222 recipients whose second dose came at about 4 weeks and those whose second dose came at about 12 weeks were combined into one group, since spike-specific TCR depth and breadth did not differ between the two schedules. Enrollment into the trials was organized by age into subgroups of 18-55, 56-69 and 70-plus years, and those subgroups contained roughly 140, 27 and 60 TCR-sequenced participants, respectively. TCR sequencing covered over 230 trial participants: 200 to 210 given two doses of AZD1222 and 26 given two doses of MenACWY control vaccine.

The CDR3 regions of human TCRbeta chains were analyzed by immunosequencing. Per the original workflow: Repertoire TCRs were matched against a reference library of SARS-CoV-2-specific TCRs generated with the MIRA antigen-specificity platform. Breadth meant the fraction of unique TCRs that were SARS-CoV-2-associated, whereas depth meant the fraction of total T cells that were SARS-CoV-2-associated. Using the MIRA data, each spike-specific TCR was mapped to the spike region that the TCR reacts to and placed in a CD4 or CD8 class. Log10-transformed breadth and depth values were compared by one-way ANOVA with Sidak's multiple comparisons tests. In its TCRdb copy, this immuneACCESS table keeps in-frame sequences only and misses some clones. Where compared with another copy, unresolved V genes explain less than half of these, and the others have no known cause. That table supplies the V and J calls and clone size; D and trimming were determined from the DNA. This sample lists roughly 130,000 clones; just over 85% were detected once. The ten most abundant clones make up roughly 12% of the sample.

The time point label, read with the paper, signifies: baseline before first vaccination. Samples from vaccinated people were obtained from the UK trials COV001 and COV002, which included a single-blind randomized controlled phase 2/3 trial of AZD1222 (ChAdOx1 nCoV-19) in healthy adults. Trial participant PBMC samples were collected at day 0 and day 28 after the second dose for TCRbeta chain sequencing. The research as a whole found: Conclusions about previously exposed vaccinees were limited because only 6 or 7 AZD1222 recipients were SARS-CoV-2 seropositive at baseline. Most participants were white British and females outnumbered males, and the authors suggested that clonal diversity may have been underestimated. In the small 56-69-year group, the increase in depth fell short of significance, most likely because of low power. After two AZD1222 doses, both the breadth and the depth of spike-specific TCRs were significantly higher than at day 0 and than in MenACWY recipients. The whole spike protein was spanned by vaccine-associated CD4 TCRs, and dominant responses were seen in regions 160-218 and 743-854. Reportedly, almost half of the unique spike-specific TCRs recognized epitopes lying outside the regions that are mutated in the B.1.351 and B.1.1.7 variants. Because no samples from the day 14 peak response were available, repertoires could be characterized only after the peak T cell response.

The CDR3 holds 14 amino acids from the cysteine to the phenylalanine. Only the CDR3 DNA stays, 42 bases, in frame from base 1. The CDR1 and CDR2 encoded by the germline V gene are SQVTM and ANQGSEA. Relative to germline, V is missing 3 bases and J is missing 0 bases, with 5 bases of the junction outside any gene match. Notes on this clone: Its cognate antigen has yet to be identified. Base qualities are missing; no much larger clone stands one base away.

This receptor was identified in an adult in good health. This sample comprised peripheral blood, obtained on day 0 of AZD1222 vaccination. The chain employs TRBV29-1 and TRBJ2-7, with 7 bases in between that match TRBD1. The sequence in DNA is TGCAGCGTTGATCGGACAGGAGACTCCTACGAGCAGTACTTC. It translates to CSVDRTGDSYEQYF.